Included here is one TCR beta chain sequence, with context. PCR involved 60 Vbeta and 13 Jbeta primers. Libraries were prepared by immunoSEQ multiplex PCR; TCRdb keeps only in-frame clonotypes and omits some of them. Of about 120,000 clones in the sample, approximately 79% were seen once. The entry originates in a study of cytomegalovirus exposure and HLA in healthy donors. The V and J ends lost 6 bases and 1 base, in that order; junction bases with no gene match: 8. The germline CDR1 and CDR2 sequences are SNHLY and FYNNEI. CDR3 length: 16 amino acids. Input material: PBMCs. The receptor was isolated from a man younger than 45 in good health and CMV-seropositive. The chain links TRBV2 to TRBJ2-3; 9 nucleotides match TRBD2. CDR3: CASRFSASGGTDTQYF. The CDR3 DNA sequence: TGTGCCAGCAGGTTTTCGGCTAGCGGGGGCACAGATACGCAGTATTTT.